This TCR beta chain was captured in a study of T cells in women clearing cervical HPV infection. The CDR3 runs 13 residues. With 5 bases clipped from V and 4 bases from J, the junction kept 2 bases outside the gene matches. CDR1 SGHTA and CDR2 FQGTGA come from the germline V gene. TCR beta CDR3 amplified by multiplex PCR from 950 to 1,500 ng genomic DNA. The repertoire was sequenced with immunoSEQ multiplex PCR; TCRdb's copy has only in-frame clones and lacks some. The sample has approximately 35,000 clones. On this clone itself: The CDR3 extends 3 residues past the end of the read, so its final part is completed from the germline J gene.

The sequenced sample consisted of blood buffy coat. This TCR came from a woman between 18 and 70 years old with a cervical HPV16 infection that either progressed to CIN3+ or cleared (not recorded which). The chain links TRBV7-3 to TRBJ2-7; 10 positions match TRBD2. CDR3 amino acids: CASSASGGYEQYF. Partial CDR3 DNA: TGTGCCAGCAGCGCTAGCGGGGGTTACGAG.